These T cell receptor beta chains were read from a single sample in a study of blood T cell repertoires in COVID-19. Clones were sequenced by immunoSEQ multiplex PCR, and TCRdb holds only the in-frame ones, with some missing. The data hold about 160,000 clones, with over 75% observed a single time. The sequencing input was peripheral blood. The origin of the receptors is a man between 60 and 75 years old with active or convalescent COVID-19. The CDR3 runs from the conserved cysteine through the conserved F or W. Fields, in order: D gene, J gene, clone size, V gene, CDR3 DNA, CDR3 protein. A D gene is named only where the DNA matches it firmly. Some rows mark clone size as missing; the rest say once, few, many or name a class of expanded clone.

>-|TRBJ2-1|-|TRBV19
TGTGCCAGTAGTATAGTATTTTCGGGGGGCCCTGCTAATGAGCAGTTCTTC
CASSIVFSGGPANEQFF
>-|TRBJ1-4|-|TRBV29-1
TGCAGCGTTGACCAGGGGCCTAATGAAAAACTGTTTTTT
CSVDQGPNEKLFF
>-|TRBJ1-3|-|TRBV11-2
TGTGCCAGCAGCTCCCAGGGTAGGGACACCATATATTTT
CASSSQGRDTIYF
>TRBD2|TRBJ2-2|-|TRBV14
TGTGCCAGCAGCCCGGGACTAAACACCGGGGAGCTGTTTTTT
CASSPGLNTGELFF
>-|TRBJ2-2|once|TRBV11-2
TGTGCCAGCAGCCGGGACATCGGGTCCACCGGGGAGCTGTTTTTT
CASSRDIGSTGELFF
>-|TRBJ2-5|-|TRBV7-9
TGTGCCAGCAGCTCACAGGGATTGGAGACCCAGTACTTC
CASSSQGLETQYF
>TRBD2|TRBJ2-1|-|TRBV4-2
TGTGCCAGCAGCCAAGGGCTAGCGGGGGGGTACAATGAGCAGTTCTTC
CASSQGLAGGYNEQFF
>-|TRBJ1-1|-|TRBV4-2
TGTGCCAGCAGCCAAGATAGGGACTACACTGAAGCTTTCTTT
CASSQDRDYTEAFF
>-|TRBJ1-2|-|TRBV11-2
TGTGCCAGCAGCCCCCGACAGCGTTATGGCTACACCTTC
CASSPRQRYGYTF
>TRBD1|TRBJ2-7|-|TRBV27
TGTGCCAGCACCCCGGGAAGGGGGCGGGTCGAGCAGTACTTC
CASTPGRGRVEQYF
>-|TRBJ2-7|-|TRBV5-4
TGTGCCAGCAGCTCTCAGGGAAGCCCCTACGAGCAGTACTTC
CASSSQGSPYEQYF
>-|TRBJ2-5|-|TRBV7-2
TGTGCCAGCAGCTTAGTTCCTGGCGGGTCCCAGTACTTC
CASSLVPGGSQYF
>TRBD2|TRBJ2-3|-|TRBV3-1/TRBV3-2
TGTGCCAGCAGCCAAGATAGGGGACTAGTTACGCAGTATTTT
CASSQDRGLVTQYF
>TRBD1|TRBJ2-7|few|TRBV2
TGTGCCAGCGGCTACAGGGGGCCGATGGACGAGCAGTACTTC
CASGYRGPMDEQYF
>-|TRBJ2-2|-|TRBV20-1
TGCAGTGCTAGGGGGCCCGGGGAGCTGTTTTTT
CSARGPGELFF
>TRBD2|TRBJ2-2|-|TRBV6-5
TGTGCCAGCAGTTCCGAACTAGCGATGGGCACCGGGGAGCTGTTTTTT
CASSSELAMGTGELFF
>TRBD2|TRBJ2-3|once|TRBV5-1
TGCGCCAGCAGCTTGGATAGCGGGAGCACAGATACGCAGTATTTT
CASSLDSGSTDTQYF
>TRBD1|TRBJ1-1|-|TRBV2
TGTGCCAGCAGTGACGGGACAGGGGGCTCTGAAGCTTTCTTT
CASSDGTGGSEAFF
>-|TRBJ1-1|-|TRBV4-1
TGCGCCAGCAGCCAAGATGGCAGGGCTCGGGCTTTCTTT
CASSQDGRARAFF
>TRBD1|TRBJ1-5|-|TRBV5-6
TGTGCCAGCAGCTCTACAGGGGGCGATCAGCCCCAGCATTTT
CASSSTGGDQPQHF
>-|TRBJ1-2|once|TRBV5-1
TGCGCCAGCAGCCTGGGGACTGTAAACTATGGCTACACCTTC
CASSLGTVNYGYTF
>-|TRBJ2-5|-|TRBV5-8
TGTGCCAGCAGCTTGACGGGTACATCTCACCAAGAGACCCAGTACTTC
CASSLTGTSHQETQYF
>TRBD1|TRBJ2-3|-|TRBV6-2/TRBV6-3
TGTGCCAGCAGTTACGGGGACAGGTCCACAGATACGCAGTATTTT
CASSYGDRSTDTQYF
>TRBD2|TRBJ2-1|few|TRBV7-9
TGTGCCAGCAGCTACGGCCGACTAGCGGGGGGACCCAATGAGCAGTTCTTC
CASSYGRLAGGPNEQFF
>-|TRBJ2-2|few|TRBV19
TGTGCCAGTACCACGGCCGGGGAGCTGTTTTTT
CASTTAGELFF
>-|TRBJ2-1|-|TRBV11-2
TGTGCCAGCAGCTTAGGGGAGCGGGCTGCAGGAGAGCAGTTCTTC
CASSLGERAAGEQFF
>-|TRBJ2-5|-|TRBV19
TGTGCCAGTAGTGTAGGGGGGGGGCAAGAGACCCAGTACTTC
CASSVGGGQETQYF
>-|TRBJ1-6|-|TRBV20-1
TGCAGTGCTAGAGAAGGAACGCCGGCAGGCTTT
CSAREGTPAGF
>-|TRBJ1-4|-|TRBV5-5
TGTGCCAGCAGTCGAGGCGGAACTAATGAAAAACTGTTTTTT
CASSRGGTNEKLFF
>TRBD1|TRBJ1-2|-|TRBV11-2
TGTGCCAGCAGCACCGGACAGGGGGCTCCAGTCTTC
CASSTGQGAPVF
>-|TRBJ1-3|-|TRBV10-3
TGTGCCATCAGTGAGGGCAGAACAGAAACTGGAAACACCATATATTTT
CAISEGRTETGNTIYF
>TRBD1|TRBJ1-2|-|TRBV7-2
TGTGCCAGCAGCTCGTGGGACAGGGGTGACTATGGCTACACCTTC
CASSSWDRGDYGYTF
>-|TRBJ2-4|once|TRBV5-1
TGCGCCAGCAGCTTGGCCGGGGGAGCACTAGCCAAAAACATTCAGTACTTC
CASSLAGGALAKNIQYF
>-|TRBJ2-2|-|TRBV5-6
TGTGCCAGCAGTTCCAGACTAGGTCCAGGCGGGGAGCTGTTTTTT
CASSSRLGPGGELFF
>-|TRBJ1-3|few|TRBV27
TGTGCCAGCAGTTTAAAGGGACATCCGAGCTCTGGAAACACCATATATTTT
CASSLKGHPSSGNTIYF
>-|TRBJ2-3|-|TRBV3-1/TRBV3-2
TGTGCCAGCAGCCCCCGCGAGGGGGCAGATACGCAGTATTTT
CASSPREGADTQYF
>TRBD1|TRBJ2-3|-|TRBV6-5
TGTGCCAGCAGCTATGGGGACAGGGGCACAGATACGCAGTATTTT
CASSYGDRGTDTQYF
>TRBD1|TRBJ1-2|-|TRBV7-9
TGTGCCAGCAGCGACGGACAGGGGAACAACTATGGCTACACCTTC
CASSDGQGNNYGYTF
>-|TRBJ2-2|-|TRBV12-3/TRBV12-4
TGTGCCAGCAGTAGAGGGAACACCGGGGAGCTGTTTTTT
CASSRGNTGELFF
>TRBD1|TRBJ1-1|-|TRBV6-4
TGTGCCAGCAGTGACCCGGGACAGGCGAAAGTAATGAACACTGAAGCTTTCTTT
CASSDPGQAKVMNTEAFF
>TRBD2|TRBJ2-3|-|TRBV2
TGTGCCAGCGGGCCCCGGCGGGGGGGAACAGATACGCAGTATTTT
CASGPRRGGTDTQYF
>TRBD2|TRBJ2-2|-|TRBV29-1
TGCAGCGTTGTGTATGCTAGCGGGGACACCGGGGAGCTGTTTTTT
CSVVYASGDTGELFF
>TRBD1|TRBJ2-5|-|TRBV2
TGTGCCAGCAGTGAAAACAGGGGAGTGGAGACCCAGTACTTC
CASSENRGVETQYF
>TRBD1|TRBJ2-3|once|TRBV12-3/TRBV12-4
TGTGCCACAGGACAGGGATACACAGATACGCAGTATTTT
CATGQGYTDTQYF
>-|TRBJ2-6|-|TRBV11-2
TGTGCCAGCAGCCCCCGGGGGGGGGCCAACGTCCTGACTTTC
CASSPRGGANVLTF
>TRBD2|TRBJ2-3|-|TRBV19
TGTGCCAGTAGTAGCGGGACTAGCGGGGGGCTACTGCATTTT
CASSSGTSGGLLHF